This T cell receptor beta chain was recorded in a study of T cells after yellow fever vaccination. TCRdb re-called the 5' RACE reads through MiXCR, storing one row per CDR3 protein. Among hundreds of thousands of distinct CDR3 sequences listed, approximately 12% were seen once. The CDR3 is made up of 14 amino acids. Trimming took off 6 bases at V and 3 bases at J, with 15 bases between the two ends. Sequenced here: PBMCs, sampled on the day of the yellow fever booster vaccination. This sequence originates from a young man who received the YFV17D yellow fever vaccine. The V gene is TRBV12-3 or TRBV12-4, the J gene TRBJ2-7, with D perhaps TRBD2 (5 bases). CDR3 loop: CASSPEGPVYEQYF. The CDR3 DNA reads TGTGCCAGCAGCCCTGAGGGCCCTGTCTACGAGCAGTACTTC.